The clone carrying this TCR beta chain was picked up a small number of times. Indicated time point: newly diagnosed GD, antithyroid drugs for less than 3 months. Construction of the TCR library relied on RNA isolated from PBMCs. The data stem from a study of regulatory T cells in long-lasting Graves disease. Researchers made TCR beta libraries by using iRepertoire HTBI primers and running Arm-PCR on CDR3 regions. TCRdb called the multiplex PCR reads again in MiXCR, with one record for every CDR3 protein. The sample includes 400,000 to 500,000 distinct CDR3 sequences, 16% of them seen just once. Looked up from germline, CDR1 is KGHDR and CDR2 is SFDVKD. Trimming at V came to 4 bases and at J to 3 bases, leaving 3 bases not matched to a gene. CDR3 length equals 15 residues. This sample was also put to use in a study of T cells in Graves' hyperthyroidism and ophthalmopathy.

The chain uses TRBV24-1 and TRBJ2-7, with 12 bases matching TRBD2. The material was peripheral blood mononuclear cells (PBMCs), obtained at new diagnosis, from a patient treated with antithyroid drugs. This receptor was identified in a woman under 30 with Graves disease. The CDR3 DNA is TGTGCCACCAGTGAAACTAGCGGGGGGTTCTACGAGCAGTACTTC. Translated: CATSETSGGFYEQYF.